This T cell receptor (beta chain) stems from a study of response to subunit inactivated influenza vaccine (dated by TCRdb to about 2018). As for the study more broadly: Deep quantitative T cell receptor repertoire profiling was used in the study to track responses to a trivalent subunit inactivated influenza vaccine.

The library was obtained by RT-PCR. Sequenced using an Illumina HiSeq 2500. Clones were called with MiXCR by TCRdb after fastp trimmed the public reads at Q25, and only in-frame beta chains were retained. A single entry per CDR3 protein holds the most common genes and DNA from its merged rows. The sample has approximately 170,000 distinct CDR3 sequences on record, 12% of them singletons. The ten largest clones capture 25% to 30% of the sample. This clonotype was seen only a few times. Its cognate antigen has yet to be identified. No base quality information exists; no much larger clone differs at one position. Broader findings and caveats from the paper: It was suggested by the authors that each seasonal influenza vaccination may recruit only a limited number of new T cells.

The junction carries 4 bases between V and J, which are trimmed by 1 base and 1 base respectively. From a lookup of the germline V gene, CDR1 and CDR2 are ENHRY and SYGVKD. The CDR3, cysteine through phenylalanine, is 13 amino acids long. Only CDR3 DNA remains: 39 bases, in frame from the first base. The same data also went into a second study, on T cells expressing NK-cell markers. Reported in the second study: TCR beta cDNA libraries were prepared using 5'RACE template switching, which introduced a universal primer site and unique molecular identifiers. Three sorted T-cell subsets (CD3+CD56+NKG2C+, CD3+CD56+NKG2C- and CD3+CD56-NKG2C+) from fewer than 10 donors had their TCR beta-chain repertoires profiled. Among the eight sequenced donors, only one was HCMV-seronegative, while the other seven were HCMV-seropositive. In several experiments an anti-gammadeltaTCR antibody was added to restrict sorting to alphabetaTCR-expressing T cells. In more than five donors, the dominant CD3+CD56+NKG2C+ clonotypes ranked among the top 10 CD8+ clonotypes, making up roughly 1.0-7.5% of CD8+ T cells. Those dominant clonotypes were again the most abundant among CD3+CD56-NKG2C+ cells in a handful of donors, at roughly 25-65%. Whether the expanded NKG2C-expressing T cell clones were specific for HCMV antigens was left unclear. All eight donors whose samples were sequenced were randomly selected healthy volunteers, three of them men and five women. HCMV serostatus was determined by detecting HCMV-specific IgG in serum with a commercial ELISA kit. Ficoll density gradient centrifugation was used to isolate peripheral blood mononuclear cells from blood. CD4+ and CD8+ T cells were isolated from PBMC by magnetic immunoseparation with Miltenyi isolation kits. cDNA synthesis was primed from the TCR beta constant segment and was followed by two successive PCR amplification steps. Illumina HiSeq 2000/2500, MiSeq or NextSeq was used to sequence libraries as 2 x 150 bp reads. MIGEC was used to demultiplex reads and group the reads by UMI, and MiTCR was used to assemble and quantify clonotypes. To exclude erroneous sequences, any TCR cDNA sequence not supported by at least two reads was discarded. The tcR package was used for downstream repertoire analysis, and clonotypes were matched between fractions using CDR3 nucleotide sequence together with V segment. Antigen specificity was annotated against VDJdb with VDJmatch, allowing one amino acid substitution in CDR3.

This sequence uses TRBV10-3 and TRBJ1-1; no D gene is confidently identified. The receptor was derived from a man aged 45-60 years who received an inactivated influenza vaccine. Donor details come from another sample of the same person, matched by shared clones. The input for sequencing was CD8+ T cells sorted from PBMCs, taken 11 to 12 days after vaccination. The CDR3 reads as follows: CAISEYRNTEAFF. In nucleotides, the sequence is TGTGCCATCAGTGAGTACCGGAACACTGAAGCTTTCTTT.